The entry below describes one T cell receptor beta chain. The sample comes from a study of blood T cell repertoires in COVID-19. Across the whole study: Specimens from acute and convalescent COVID-19 originated in the United States, Italy and Spain.

Per the original data handling: Amplification of reference gene primers was used by the study to estimate nucleated cell counts. Generated by immunoSEQ multiplex PCR, the TCRdb table keeps only in-frame clones and is missing some. The DNA was the basis for D and trimming; V, J and clone size are from that table. This table holds approximately 480,000 clones, about 88% found once. V trimming: 7 bases; J trimming: 5 bases; junction bases outside the gene matches: 5. This CDR3 is built from 12 residues. Germline V gives CDR1 SNHLY, CDR2 FYNNEI. Enrolled during active infection, Seattle patients were then followed longitudinally.

This TCR was recovered from a man aged 18 to 30 with COVID-19, enrolled during active disease. The sample consisted of peripheral blood. The chain employs TRBV2 and TRBJ2-7, with 7 bases identical to TRBD1. The CDR3 reads CASTRDSHEQYF. In nucleotides, the CDR3 is TGTGCCAGCACCAGGGACAGCCACGAGCAGTACTTC.